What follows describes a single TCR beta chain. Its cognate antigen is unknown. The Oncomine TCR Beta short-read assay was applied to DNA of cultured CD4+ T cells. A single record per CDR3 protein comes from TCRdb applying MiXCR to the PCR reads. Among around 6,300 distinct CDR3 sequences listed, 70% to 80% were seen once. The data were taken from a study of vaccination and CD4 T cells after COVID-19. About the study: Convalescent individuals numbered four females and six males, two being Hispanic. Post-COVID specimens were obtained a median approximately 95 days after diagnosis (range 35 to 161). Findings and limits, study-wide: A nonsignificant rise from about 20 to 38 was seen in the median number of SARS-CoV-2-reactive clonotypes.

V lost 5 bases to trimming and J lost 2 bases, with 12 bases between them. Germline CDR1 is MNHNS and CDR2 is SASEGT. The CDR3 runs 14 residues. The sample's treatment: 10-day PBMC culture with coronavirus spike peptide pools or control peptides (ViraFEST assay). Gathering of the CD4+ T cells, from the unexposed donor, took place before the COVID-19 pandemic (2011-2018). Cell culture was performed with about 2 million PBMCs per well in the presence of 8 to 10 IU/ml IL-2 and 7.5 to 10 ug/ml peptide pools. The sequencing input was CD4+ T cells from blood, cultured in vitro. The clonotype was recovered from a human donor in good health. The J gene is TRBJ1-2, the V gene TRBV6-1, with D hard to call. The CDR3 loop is CASSRMTNNYGYTF. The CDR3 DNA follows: TGTGCCAGCAGTCGTATGACGAACAACTATGGCTACACCTTC.